Given below is one T cell receptor (beta chain) in context. Its antigen is not identified. The germline V gene encodes CDR1 SGHAT and CDR2 FQNNGV. V dropped 0 bases and J dropped 2 bases, with 11 bases sitting between them. The CDR3 contains 15 residues. Healthy Caucasians provided all donations. This entry is derived from a study of identical twins. Via MiXCR, TCRdb re-called the 5' RACE reads, giving one row per CDR3 protein. This sample yields under 300,000 distinct CDR3 sequences, of which more than 9.5% are seen a single time; 3.5% to 5% belongs to the top ten. The study's findings and limits: Insertions were fewer in abundant cord blood beta clonotypes, whereas memory repertoires showed none of this pattern. Out-of-frame alpha sequences shared between twins exhibited an excess of low generation probability. The models systematically underestimated how much out-of-frame TCR alpha was shared in monozygotic twins.

The sample was also reused in another study, on yellow fever vaccine responses in identical twins.

The rearrangement joins TRBV11-2 to TRBJ2-7; D call uncertain. Sequencing was carried out using memory (CD45RO+) T cells sorted from blood. The receptor comes from a woman aged 18-29 years in good health. For the CDR3, the DNA is TGTGCCAGCAGCTTAGATCTCAACACCCCCTACGAGCAGTACTTC. Residues: CASSLDLNTPYEQYF. Variable domain in full (rest from reference TRBV11-2 and TRBJ2-7): EAGVAQSPRYKIIEKRQSVAFWCNPISGHATLYWYQQILGQGPKLLIQFQNNGVVDDSQLPKDRFSAERLKGVDSTLKIQPAKLEDSAVYLCASSLDLNTPYEQYFGPGTRLTVT.